The rows below give T cell receptor beta chains drawn from one sample of a study of T cells after yellow fever vaccination. MiXCR, applied by TCRdb to the 5' RACE reads, yields one record per CDR3 protein. The data hold roughly 340,000 distinct CDR3 sequences, with about 4% observed a single time. Source: PBMCs, taken 5 days after the yellow fever booster vaccination. The receptors derive from a man younger than 30 who received the YFV17D yellow fever vaccine. CDR3s include the opening cysteine and the closing phenylalanine or tryptophan.

v_gene	j_gene	CDR3aa
TRBV12-3/TRBV12-4	TRBJ1-1	CASSFGINTEAFF
TRBV7-3	TRBJ2-3	CASSAGGGVTDTQYF
TRBV7-2	TRBJ1-1	CASSLALEMNTEAFF
TRBV7-2	TRBJ2-6	CASSLALGTGANVLTF
TRBV29-1	TRBJ2-3	CSVERGLQDPNTQYF
TRBV4-3	TRBJ2-7	CASSQDGLEHYEQYF
TRBV29-1	TRBJ2-5	CSVATLGGETQYF
TRBV12-3/TRBV12-4	TRBJ2-3	CASSLGGHTDTQYF
TRBV6-2/TRBV6-3	TRBJ2-7	CASSYRTYEQYF
TRBV5-5	TRBJ1-1	CASSLMGGLANTEAFF
TRBV7-6	TRBJ2-1	CASSLRPGQGQNEQFF
TRBV28	TRBJ2-3	CASSPHAGRATQYF
TRBV20-1	TRBJ1-3	CSAPRDSFGNTIYF
TRBV20-1	TRBJ1-1	CSARDPGQGKTEAFF
TRBV4-3	TRBJ1-1	CASSRRRGDGVSEAFF
TRBV7-2	TRBJ1-1	CASRITGVNTEAFF
TRBV4-1	TRBJ2-1	CASSHQEGASDEQFF
TRBV28	TRBJ1-5	CASSPGQAPGPQHF
TRBV6-2/TRBV6-3	TRBJ1-2	CASSYGGGDGYTF
TRBV10-1	TRBJ2-5	CASSEQGAKETQYF
TRBV6-2/TRBV6-3	TRBJ2-1	CASSAGLASYEQFF
TRBV24-1	TRBJ2-5	CATSDQGRVQETQYF
TRBV7-6	TRBJ2-2	CASSLRQGATGELFF
TRBV5-1	TRBJ1-2	CASSLDGTLDYGYTF
TRBV28	TRBJ1-1	CASTSTPNTEAFF
TRBV5-5	TRBJ1-5	CASSSGTGQLPQHF
TRBV4-1	TRBJ1-2	CASSQGSHSGYTF
TRBV29-1	TRBJ2-1	CSVVGTEVNNEQFF
TRBV4-1	TRBJ2-5	CASSQGWSGNRTQYF
TRBV12-3/TRBV12-4	TRBJ1-1	CASSQTDAEAFF
TRBV6-5	TRBJ2-3	CATGTPTDTQYF
TRBV11-2	TRBJ2-5	CASSPRGGSVPETQYF
TRBV29-1	TRBJ2-3	CSVEAGASTDTQYF
TRBV4-1	TRBJ1-1	CASSQSDSYTEAFF
TRBV19	TRBJ1-5	CASSPGLSNQPQHF
TRBV5-1	TRBJ2-3	CASSRRLTSGGSTDTQYF
TRBV27	TRBJ1-1	CASSLGPSNTEAFF
TRBV4-3	TRBJ1-2	CASSQDHGTGFGYTF
TRBV4-2	TRBJ1-2	CASSLPTGNSNYGYTF
TRBV4-1	TRBJ2-3	CASSQDEGGRFTDTQYF
TRBV7-9	TRBJ1-4	CASSPNTGAEKLFF
TRBV20-1	TRBJ1-1	CSARSGVSEAFF
TRBV4-3	TRBJ1-1	CASSLTVGTEAFF
TRBV9	TRBJ1-1	CASSVGGRAMNTEAFF
TRBV7-9	TRBJ2-3	CASSLSLGERTDTQYF
TRBV12-3/TRBV12-4	TRBJ1-1	CASSSVMNTEAFF
TRBV20-1	TRBJ2-5	CSARNSIGTSGEETQYF
TRBV4-3	TRBJ1-1	CASSQVKGSGTEAFF
TRBV5-1	TRBJ1-2	CASSLEGYYGYTF
TRBV28	TRBJ1-2	CASSLQGVGYTF
TRBV7-9	TRBJ2-7	CASSLRSGTPYEQYF
TRBV12-3/TRBV12-4	TRBJ1-3	CASSSGDSSGNTIYF